Included here is one TCR beta chain sequence, with context. The record originates from a study of blood T cell repertoires in COVID-19. J lost 1 base, V lost 1 base, and 8 bases had no gene match. The CDR3 spans 17 residues. Germline-derived CDR1 and CDR2 are MGHRA and YSYEKL. Here immunoSEQ multiplex PCR was the method, and the copy in TCRdb shows in-frame clones only, minus some. The data show about 380,000 clones, more than 75% seen once. Residents of 24 US areas, aged roughly 18 to 89 years, made up the participants. Cohort placement rested on clinical history that participants reported themselves. Recovered Cohort 3 donors showed two negative PCRs, clearance, or symptom resolution.

The gene calls are TRBV4-1 and TRBJ1-1; 8 bases are shared with TRBD1. Source material: PBMCs or T cells enriched from blood (not recorded which). The source of this sequence is a woman between 18 and 30 years old who had recovered from COVID-19. CDR3 in DNA: TGCGCCAGCAGCCAAGGGCACTTTGACAGGGGGAACACTGAAGCTTTCTTT. This gives the protein CASSQGHFDRGNTEAFF.